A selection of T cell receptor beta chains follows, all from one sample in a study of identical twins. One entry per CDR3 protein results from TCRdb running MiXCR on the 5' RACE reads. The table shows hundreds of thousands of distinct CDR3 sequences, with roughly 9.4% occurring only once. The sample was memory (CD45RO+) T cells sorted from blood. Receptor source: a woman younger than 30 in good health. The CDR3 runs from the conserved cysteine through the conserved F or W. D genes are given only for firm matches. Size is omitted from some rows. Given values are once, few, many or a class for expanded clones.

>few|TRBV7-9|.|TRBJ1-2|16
TGTGCCAGCAGCTTTTTTATAGGTTTCCCTCCCTCTGGCTACACCTTC
CASSFFIGFPPSGYTF
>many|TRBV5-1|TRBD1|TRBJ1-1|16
TGCGCCAGCAGCACGACAGGGGCCTCGGGAAGCACTGAAGCTTTCTTT
CASSTTGASGSTEAFF
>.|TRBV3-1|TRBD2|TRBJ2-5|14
TGTGCCAGCAGCCTGACTAGCGGGAAAGAGACCCAGTACTTC
CASSLTSGKETQYF
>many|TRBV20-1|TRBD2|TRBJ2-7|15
TGCAGTGCTCCAACCGTAGCGGGAGGGCCTCACGAGCAGTACTTC
CSAPTVAGGPHEQYF
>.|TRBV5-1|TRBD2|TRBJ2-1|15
TGCGCCAGCAGCCTGAGGACTAGCGGGGGCAATGAGCAGTTCTTC
CASSLRTSGGNEQFF
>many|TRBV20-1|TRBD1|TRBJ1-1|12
TGCAGTGCTTGGGACAGGGTCACTGAAGCTTTCTTT
CSAWDRVTEAFF
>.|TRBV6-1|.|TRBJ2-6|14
TGTGCCAGCCGCTCCAAGGCTGGGGCCAACGTCCTGACTTTC
CASRSKAGANVLTF
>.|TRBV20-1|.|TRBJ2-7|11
TGCAGTGCTAGAGCAAACCGCGAGCAGTACTTC
CSARANREQYF
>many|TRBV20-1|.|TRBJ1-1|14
TGCAGTGCTAGTTACAGCGGACGGGGCACTGAAGCTTTCTTT
CSASYSGRGTEAFF
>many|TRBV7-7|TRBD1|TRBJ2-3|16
TGTGCCAGCAGCCCAGGACAGGAGCGGAACACAGATACGCAGTATTTT
CASSPGQERNTDTQYF
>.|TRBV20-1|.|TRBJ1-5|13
TGCAGTGCTGCCCCGACGGCCTGGGGGCCCCAGCATTTT
CSAAPTAWGPQHF
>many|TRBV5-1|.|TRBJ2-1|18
TGCGCCAGCAGCTTGGTGTCCCGATCGCTTAGCGGCTACAATGAGCAGTTCTTC
CASSLVSRSLSGYNEQFF
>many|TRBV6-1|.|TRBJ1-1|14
TGTGCCAGCAGTGGAAGACAGGCCCACACTGAAGCTTTCTTT
CASSGRQAHTEAFF
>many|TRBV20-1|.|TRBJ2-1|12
TGCAGTGCTAGAGGGTTAGGGAATGAGCAGTTCTTC
CSARGLGNEQFF
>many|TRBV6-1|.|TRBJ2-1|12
TGTGCCAGCAGTGGGAGCGGCGCCGAGCAGTTCTTC
CASSGSGAEQFF
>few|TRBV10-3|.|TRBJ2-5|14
TGTGCCATCAGTGAGTCGATAGGGATCCAGACCCAGTACTTC
CAISESIGIQTQYF
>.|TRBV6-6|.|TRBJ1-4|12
TGTGCCAGCAGTCGGACAGTTGAAAAACTGTTTTTT
CASSRTVEKLFF
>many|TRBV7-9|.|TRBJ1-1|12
TGTGCCAGCAGCCGAGACGGGTCTACGGCTTTCTTT
CASSRDGSTAFF
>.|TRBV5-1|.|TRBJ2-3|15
TGCGCCAGCACCCTCCGGGGACTCCGTCAGGATACGCAGTATTTT
CASTLRGLRQDTQYF
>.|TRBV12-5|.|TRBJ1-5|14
TGTGCTAGTGGTTTGGTAGGACGCAATCAGCCCCAGCATTTT
CASGLVGRNQPQHF
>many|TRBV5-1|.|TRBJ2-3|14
TGCGCCAGCAGCTTCACTAGCCCAGCAGATACGCAGTATTTT
CASSFTSPADTQYF
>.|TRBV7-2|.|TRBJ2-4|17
TGTGCCAGCAGCTTAATTGGGACACAGGGACCCAAAAACATTCAGTACTTC
CASSLIGTQGPKNIQYF
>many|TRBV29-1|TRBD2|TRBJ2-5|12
TGCAGCGTTTGGGGGGGATCGGAGACCCAGTACTTC
CSVWGGSETQYF
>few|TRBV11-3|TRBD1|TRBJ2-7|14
TGTGCCAGCAGCCCCACCCGGGACAGGGCCGAGCAGTACTTC
CASSPTRDRAEQYF